This T cell receptor beta chain was recovered during a study of siplizumab effects on memory and regulatory T cells. Overall study results and limits: Tracing alloreactive clones into unstimulated subsets worked for only a minor fraction of them. Naive T cells seemed more diverse than memory cells and seemed major alloresponse contributors. Confirmatory evidence of suppressive function in proliferating siplizumab-culture Tregs was not obtained.

Assay: immunoSEQ multiplex PCR; the TCRdb copy retains only in-frame clones and omits some. This sample has some 100,000 clones, with just over 90% found just once. On this clone itself: Antigen specificity is unknown.

Deletions cut 4 bases from V and 3 bases from J, with 15 bases between. Germline V gene lookup returns CDR1 MDHEN and CDR2 SYDVKM. The CDR3 length is 15 residues. The sample consisted of Tregs sorted from blood. The origin of this receptor is a human donor in good health. The chain recombines TRBV28 with TRBJ1-2, with D perhaps matching TRBD1 (5 bases). The CDR3, as DNA: TGTGCCAGCAGTTCCCGCTTTGTCAGGGACTATGGCTACACCTTC. It yields the protein CASSSRFVRDYGYTF.